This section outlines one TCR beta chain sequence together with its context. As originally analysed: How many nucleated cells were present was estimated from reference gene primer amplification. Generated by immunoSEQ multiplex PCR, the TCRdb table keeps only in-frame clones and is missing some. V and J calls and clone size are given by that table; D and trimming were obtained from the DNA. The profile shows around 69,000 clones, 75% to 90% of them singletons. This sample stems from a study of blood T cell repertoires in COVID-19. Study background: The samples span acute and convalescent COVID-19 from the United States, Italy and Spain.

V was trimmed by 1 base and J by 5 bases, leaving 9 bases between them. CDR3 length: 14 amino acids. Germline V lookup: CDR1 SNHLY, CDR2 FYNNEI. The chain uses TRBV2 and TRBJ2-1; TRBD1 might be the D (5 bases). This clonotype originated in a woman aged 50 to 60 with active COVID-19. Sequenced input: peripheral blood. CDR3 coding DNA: TGTGCCAGCAGTGAAGGGACATTGAACAATGAGCAGTTCTTC. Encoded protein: CASSEGTLNNEQFF.